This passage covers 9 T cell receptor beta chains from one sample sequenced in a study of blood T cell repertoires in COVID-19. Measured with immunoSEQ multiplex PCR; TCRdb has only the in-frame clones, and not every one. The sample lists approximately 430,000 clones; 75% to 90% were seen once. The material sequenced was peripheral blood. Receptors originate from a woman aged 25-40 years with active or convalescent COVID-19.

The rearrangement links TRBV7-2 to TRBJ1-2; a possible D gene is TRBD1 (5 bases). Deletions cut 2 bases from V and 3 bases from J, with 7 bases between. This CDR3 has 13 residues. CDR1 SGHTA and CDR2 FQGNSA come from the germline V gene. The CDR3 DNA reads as TGTGCCAGCAGCTTATCCAGGGACTATGGCTACACCTTC. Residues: CASSLSRDYGYTF. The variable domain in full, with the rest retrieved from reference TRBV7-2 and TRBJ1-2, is GAGVSQSPSNKVTEKGKDVELRCDPISGHTALYWYRQSLGQGLEFLIYFQGNSAPDKSGLPSDRFSAERTGGSVSTLTIQRTQQEDSAVYLCASSLSRDYGYTFGSGTRLTVV.

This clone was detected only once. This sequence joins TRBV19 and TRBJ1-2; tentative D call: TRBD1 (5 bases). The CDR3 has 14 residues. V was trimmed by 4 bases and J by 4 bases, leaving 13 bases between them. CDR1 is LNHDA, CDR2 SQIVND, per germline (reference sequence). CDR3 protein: CASSTRDYRYGYTF. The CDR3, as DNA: TGTGCCAGTAGTACTCGGGACTACCGCTATGGCTACACCTTC.

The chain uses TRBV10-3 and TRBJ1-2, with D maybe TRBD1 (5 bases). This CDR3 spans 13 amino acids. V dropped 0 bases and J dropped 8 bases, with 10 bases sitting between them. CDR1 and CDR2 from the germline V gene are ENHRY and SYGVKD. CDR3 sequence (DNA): TGTGCCATCAGTGAGTCGATAGGGGAAGGCTACACCTTC. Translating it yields CAISESIGEGYTF.

DNA for the CDR3: TGCGCCAGCAGCCAATATTCCCTAGCCGGGGAGGAGACCCAGTACTTC. As protein: CASSQYSLAGEETQYF. This sequence joins TRBV4-1 and TRBJ2-5; possibly TRBD2 for D (5 bases). Per germline, CDR1 MGHRA and CDR2 YSYEKL. This CDR3 spans 16 amino acids. With 2 bases removed from V and 5 bases from J, the gap between germline ends came to 18 bases.

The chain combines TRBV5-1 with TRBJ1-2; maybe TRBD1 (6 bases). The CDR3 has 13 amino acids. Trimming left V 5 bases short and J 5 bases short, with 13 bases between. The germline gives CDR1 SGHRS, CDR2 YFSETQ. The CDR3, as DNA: TGCGCCAGCAGTCCAGGGACACCATATGGCTACACCTTC. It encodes CASSPGTPYGYTF.

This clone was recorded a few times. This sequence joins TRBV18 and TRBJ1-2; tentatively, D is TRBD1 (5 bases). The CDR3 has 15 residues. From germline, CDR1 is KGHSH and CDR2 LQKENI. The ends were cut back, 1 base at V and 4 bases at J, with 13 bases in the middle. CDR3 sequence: CASSPLLTDAYGYTF. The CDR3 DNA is TGTGCCAGCTCACCACTGCTGACAGACGCCTATGGCTACACCTTC. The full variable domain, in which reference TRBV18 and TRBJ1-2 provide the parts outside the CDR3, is NAGVMQNPRHLVRRRGQEARLRCSPMKGHSHVYWYRQLPEEGLKFMVYLQKENIIDESGMPKERFSAEFPKEGPSILRIQQVVRGDSAAYFCASSPLLTDAYGYTFGSGTRLTVV.

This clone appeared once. CDR3: CASSLEAGLDYGYTF. In DNA, the CDR3 is TGTGCCAGCAGCTTGGAAGCAGGTCTGGACTATGGCTACACCTTC. The chain has TRBV5-4 and TRBJ1-2; D is ambiguous. The V end was cut by 0 bases, the J end by 3 bases, with 12 bases between. CDR1 and CDR2 (germline): SGHNT, YYREEE (reference sequence). The CDR3 is 15 amino acids.

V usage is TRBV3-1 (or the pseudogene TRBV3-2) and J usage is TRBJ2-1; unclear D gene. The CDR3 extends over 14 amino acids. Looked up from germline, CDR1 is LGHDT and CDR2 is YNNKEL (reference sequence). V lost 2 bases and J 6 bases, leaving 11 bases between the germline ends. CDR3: CASSQLTVINEQFF. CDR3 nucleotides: TGTGCCAGCAGCCAACTAACAGTGATCAATGAGCAGTTCTTC.

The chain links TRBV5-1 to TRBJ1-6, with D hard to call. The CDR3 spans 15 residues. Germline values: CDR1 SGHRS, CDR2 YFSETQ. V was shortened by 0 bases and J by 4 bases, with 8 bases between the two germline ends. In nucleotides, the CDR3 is TGCGCCAGCAGCTTGGGGCAGAATTATAATTCACCCCTCCACTTT. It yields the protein CASSLGQNYNSPLHF.